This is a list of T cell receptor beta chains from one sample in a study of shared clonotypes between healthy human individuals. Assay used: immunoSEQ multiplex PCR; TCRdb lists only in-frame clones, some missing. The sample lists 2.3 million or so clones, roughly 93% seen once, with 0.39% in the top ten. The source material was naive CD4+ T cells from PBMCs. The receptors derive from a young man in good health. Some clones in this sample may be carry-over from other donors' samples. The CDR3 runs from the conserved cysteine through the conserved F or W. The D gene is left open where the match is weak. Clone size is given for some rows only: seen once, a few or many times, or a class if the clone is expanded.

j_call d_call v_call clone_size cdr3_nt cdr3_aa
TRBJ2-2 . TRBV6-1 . TGTGCCAGCACATACAGGCCCAACACCGGGGAGCTGTTTTTT CASTYRPNTGELFF
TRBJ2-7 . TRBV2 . TGTGCCAGCGGGGGGACAGTTCCCTACGAGCAGTACTTC CASGGTVPYEQYF
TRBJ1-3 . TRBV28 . TGTGCCAGCAGTGATCCCGGAAACACCATATATTTT CASSDPGNTIYF
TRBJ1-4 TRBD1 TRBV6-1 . TGTGCCAGCAGTGAGGGCAGGGGGGTGGAAAAACTGTTTTTT CASSEGRGVEKLFF
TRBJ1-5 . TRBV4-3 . TGCGCCAGCAGCCAGGCCTCAACGGGGAATCAGCCCCAGCATTTT CASSQASTGNQPQHF
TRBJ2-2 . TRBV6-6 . TGTGCCAGCAGTTCCCGATCGACCGAAAACACCGGGGAGCTGTTTTTT CASSSRSTENTGELFF
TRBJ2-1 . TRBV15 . TGTGCCACCAGCAGAGCCCCTAAGGCGGGGATGGAGCAGTTCTTC CATSRAPKAGMEQFF
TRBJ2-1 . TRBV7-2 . TGTGCCAGCAGCTCCCCATTTGGGGGCACCGGGAGTGAGCAGTTCTTC CASSSPFGGTGSEQFF
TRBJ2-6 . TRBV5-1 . TGCGCCAGCAGCTTTGGGTCCTCTGGGGCCAACGTCCTGACTTTC CASSFGSSGANVLTF
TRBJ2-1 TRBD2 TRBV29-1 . TGCAGCGTTGGTGGACTAGCAGGCAATGAGCAGTTCTTC CSVGGLAGNEQFF
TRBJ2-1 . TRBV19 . TGTGCCAGTAGAACCGCGGGAAGCTCCTACAATGAGCAGTTCTTC CASRTAGSSYNEQFF
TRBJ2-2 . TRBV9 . TGTGCCAGCAGCGTGACAGCGCCCGGGGAGCTGTTTTTT CASSVTAPGELFF
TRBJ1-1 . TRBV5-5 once TGTGCCAGCAGACCTCTCGACGTGGACAGAATGAGGTTTTTGATCACTGAAGCTTTCTTT CASRPLDVDRMRFLITEAFF
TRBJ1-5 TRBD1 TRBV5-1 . TGCGCCAGCAGCGAGACAGGGGTCAATCAGCCCCAGCATTTT CASSETGVNQPQHF
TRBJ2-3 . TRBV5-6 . TGTGCCAGCAGCGTCCGGGATACGCAGTATTTT CASSVRDTQYF
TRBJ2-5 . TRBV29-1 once TGCAGCGTTGAAGATGGGGTGGGAGAGACCCAGTACTTC CSVEDGVGETQYF
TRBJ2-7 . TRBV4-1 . TGCGCCAGCAGCCAAGCGAGGCAGACCTACGAGCAGTACTTC CASSQARQTYEQYF
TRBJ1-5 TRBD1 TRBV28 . TGTGCCAGCAGTTGGTATACAGGGGGCAATCAGCCCCAGCATTTT CASSWYTGGNQPQHF
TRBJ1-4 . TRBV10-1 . TGCGCCAGCAGTGGGACACTGACTAATGAAAAACTGTTTTTT CASSGTLTNEKLFF
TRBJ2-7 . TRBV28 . TGTGCCAGCAGTTTAACACCTCGCCATGGCGAGCAGTACTTC CASSLTPRHGEQYF
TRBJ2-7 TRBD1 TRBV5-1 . TGCGCCAGCAGCATGGGACAGGGGGCGCTGACCTACGAGCAGTACTTC CASSMGQGALTYEQYF
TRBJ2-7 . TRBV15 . TGTGCCACCAGCAGAGATAATATATACGAGCAGTACTTC CATSRDNIYEQYF
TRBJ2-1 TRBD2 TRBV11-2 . TGTGCCAGCAGAAAGGGGTCGGAGACTAGCCAGTTCTTC CASRKGSETSQFF
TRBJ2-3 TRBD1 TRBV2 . TGTGCCAGCACCGGGACAGCAACAGATACGCAGTATTTT CASTGTATDTQYF
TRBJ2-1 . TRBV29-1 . TGCAGCGTTGAAGATGACCCTGGAAGGAATGAGCAGTTCTTC CSVEDDPGRNEQFF
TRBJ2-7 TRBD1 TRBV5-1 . TGCGCCAGCAGCCTAGGGACAGGGGGGACCCGTTGGTCCTACGAGCAGTACTTC CASSLGTGGTRWSYEQYF
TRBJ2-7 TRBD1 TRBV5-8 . TGTGCCAGCAGCTTGCGTCAGGGGGTTTATGACGAGCAGTACTTC CASSLRQGVYDEQYF
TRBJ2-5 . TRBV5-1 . TGCGCCAGCAGCTTGGAAGCAGGGAAGGGAGAGACCCAGTACTTC CASSLEAGKGETQYF
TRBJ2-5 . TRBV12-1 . TGTGCCAGCAGCCCCGAAGCAGTCGCTACCCCACCTTTGTACCAAGAGACCCAGTACTTC CASSPEAVATPPLYQETQYF